This is a list of T cell receptor beta chains from one sample in a study of control samples from healthy donors and cancer patients. TCRdb keeps only in-frame clones here, not all; method: immunoSEQ multiplex PCR. The sample records about 140,000 clones, around nine tenths being singletons. Sequences were obtained from blood. Receptors were obtained from a man younger than 45 in good health. Each CDR3 is given with its conserved first and last residue. A D gene is named only where the DNA matches it firmly. Some rows have no size entry. The others give once, few or many, or a class for an expanded clone.

clone_size d_call j_call v_call cdr3_nt cdr3_aa
- - TRBJ2-7 TRBV27 TGTGCCAGCAGCGGTTACTACGAGCAGTACTTC CASSGYYEQYF
- TRBD2 TRBJ2-1 TRBV4-1 TGCGCCAGCCGCCGGACTAGCACCAACAATGAGCAGTTCTTC CASRRTSTNNEQFF
- TRBD1 TRBJ1-2 TRBV28 TGTGCCAGCAGTTTTGGGACAGGGCCTTATGGCTACACCTTC CASSFGTGPYGYTF
- TRBD1 TRBJ2-3 TRBV7-2 TGTGCCAGCATCCAAGGACAGGGATTGTCAGATACGCAGTATTTT CASIQGQGLSDTQYF
- TRBD2 TRBJ2-7 TRBV2 TGTGCCAGCAGTTATATTAGCGGGAGAAGTGACGAGCAGTACTTC CASSYISGRSDEQYF
- TRBD1 TRBJ2-2 TRBV14 TGTGCCAGCAGCCAACTCCGACCTGGGACAGGGGTCACCGGGGAGCTGTTTTTT CASSQLRPGTGVTGELFF
- - TRBJ2-1 TRBV2 TGTGCCAGCAGTCTCCGACCGGGAGCGGCCTACAATGAGCAGTTCTTC CASSLRPGAAYNEQFF
- - TRBJ2-7 TRBV7-2 TGTGCCAGCAGCTTAGCGCAAGGGGGGGCCTACGAGCAGTACTTC CASSLAQGGAYEQYF
once TRBD2 TRBJ2-1 TRBV2 TGTGCCAGCAGTGTGGTAGCGGGAGGGGAGTTCGATGAGCAGTTCTTC CASSVVAGGEFDEQFF
- - TRBJ2-3 TRBV4-2 TGTGCCAGCAGCCAAGCAGTGAGGGAAAATACGCAGTATTTT CASSQAVRENTQYF
- - TRBJ2-5 TRBV24-1 TGTGCCACCAGTGGTTCATGGCGTGGAGAGACCCAGTACTTC CATSGSWRGETQYF
- TRBD2 TRBJ2-3 TRBV2 TGTGCCAGCAGGGTGGGGAGGGCCTCCGTAGATACGCAGTATTTT CASRVGRASVDTQYF
- - TRBJ2-2 TRBV7-9 TGTGCCAGCAGCTTAGGTTTTCTTTCCGGGGAGCTGTTTTTT CASSLGFLSGELFF
- - TRBJ1-5 TRBV28 TGTGCCAGCAGGGTGGGGTGGGGGTTTCAGCCCCAGCATTTT CASRVGWGFQPQHF
once TRBD2 TRBJ2-2 TRBV4-2 TGTGCCAGCAGTCCCGGGACTAAGCGGGAACCCGGGGAGCTGTTTTTT CASSPGTKREPGELFF
- - TRBJ1-5 TRBV6-5 TGTGCCAGCAGCCTACAGGTTGGAAATCAGCCCCAGCATTTT CASSLQVGNQPQHF
few - TRBJ2-5 TRBV5-4 TGTGCCAGCAGCTTGGCTAGTTTTGAGACCCAGTACTTC CASSLASFETQYF
- - TRBJ1-3 TRBV7-2 TGTGCCAGCAGGAGACAGCCGGTTTTCTCTGGAAACACCATATATTTT CASRRQPVFSGNTIYF
few - TRBJ1-2 TRBV6-1 TGTGCCAGCAGTGAATCGATGGACGGGGGCTATGGCTACACCTTC CASSESMDGGYGYTF
- TRBD2 TRBJ2-7 TRBV5-5 TGTGCCAGCAGCATCAGTGGGACTAGCGGGAGTTACGAGCAGTACTTC CASSISGTSGSYEQYF
- TRBD2 TRBJ2-3 TRBV2 TGTGCCAGTACTAATGTGGCGGGAGTGGCAGATACGCAGTATTTT CASTNVAGVADTQYF
- - TRBJ2-3 TRBV12-3/TRBV12-4 TGTGCCAGCAGCCTTGCGGATACGCAGTATTTT CASSLADTQYF
- - TRBJ1-2 TRBV4-1 TGCGCCAGCAGCCGAACGGGAGTTCTCTCAGAAAATGGCTACACCTTC CASSRTGVLSENGYTF
- - TRBJ1-1 TRBV7-9 TGTGCCAGCAGCCACGGGGGGCACACTGAAGCTTTCTTT CASSHGGHTEAFF
- - TRBJ2-3 TRBV7-3 TGTGCCAGCAGCTTGAGAGGAGGAGCTTTATCGGATACGCAGTATTTT CASSLRGGALSDTQYF
- - TRBJ2-7 TRBV6-5 TGTGCCAGCAGCTACCGGCAGGACTACGAGCAGTACTTC CASSYRQDYEQYF
- - TRBJ2-3 TRBV7-8 TGTGCCAGCAGCTTAGGAGTGGGAGCCGGCACAGATACGCAGTATTTT CASSLGVGAGTDTQYF
- - TRBJ2-7 TRBV5-8 TGTGCCAGCAGCTTGGTAGCTCGATCGTTAGTGGCCTACGAGCAGTACTTC CASSLVARSLVAYEQYF
- - TRBJ2-1 TRBV5-1 TGCGCCAGCAGCGGGCAAGCCTACAATGAGCAGTTCTTC CASSGQAYNEQFF
- - TRBJ1-2 TRBV12-3/TRBV12-4 TGTGCCAGCAGTCGAGACCCTTGGGGCTACACCTTC CASSRDPWGYTF
- TRBD1 TRBJ1-5 TRBV10-3 TGTGCCATCAGTGATTTTTGGGCAGGGGGTCAGCCCCAGCATTTT CAISDFWAGGQPQHF
- - TRBJ1-3 TRBV19 TGTGCCAGTAGTATGGACGGCTCCTCTGGAAACACCATATATTTT CASSMDGSSGNTIYF
- - TRBJ2-1 TRBV11-2 TGTGCCAGCAGCTTCGGAGGGGACGAGCAGTTCTTC CASSFGGDEQFF
- TRBD2 TRBJ2-2 TRBV19 TGTGCCAGTAGAGGGGGGACTAGCGGGACCGGGGAGCTGTTTTTT CASRGGTSGTGELFF
- - TRBJ2-3 TRBV12-5 TGTGCTAGTGGTTTGAGTACAGATACGCAGTATTTT CASGLSTDTQYF
- - TRBJ2-5 TRBV5-4 TGTGCCAGCAGCTTGTCGTACCAAGAGACCCAGTACTTC CASSLSYQETQYF
- TRBD2 TRBJ2-1 TRBV24-1 TGTGCCACCAGTGAACGACTAGCGGGGGCTAAAGCCGAGCAGTTCTTC CATSERLAGAKAEQFF
- TRBD1 TRBJ2-2 TRBV7-9 TGTGCCAGCAGCTTAGCAGGTGGACAGGGGGCTACGATTTTT CASSLAGGQGATIF
- TRBD1 TRBJ1-2 TRBV4-1 TGCGCCAGCAGCCAGGACGTCGTTCGAGGACAGGGAGGCCGGAGTCGGTATGGCTACACCTTC CASSQDVVRGQGGRSRYGYTF
- - TRBJ2-7 TRBV11-3 TGTGCCAGCAGCTTACAGGGGTCCGGAGGCGAGCAGTACTTC CASSLQGSGGEQYF
once TRBD1 TRBJ2-7 TRBV10-3 TGTGCCATCAGAGGGACAGGGGGTACCTACGAGCAGTACTTC CAIRGTGGTYEQYF
- - TRBJ1-1 TRBV14 TGTGCCAGCAGCCAAGTCGCGGGAGCCGGAGAAGCTTTCTTT CASSQVAGAGEAFF
few - TRBJ1-1 TRBV6-6 TGTGCCAGCAGAAGGAGGGGGGGGACTGAAGCTTTCTTT CASRRRGGTEAFF
- - TRBJ2-4 TRBV19 TGTGCCAGTAGTATCGCCATCGGGTTAGCCAAAAACATTCAGTACTTC CASSIAIGLAKNIQYF
- - TRBJ2-3 TRBV25-1 TGTGCCAGCAAAGGTTCAGCCCCTAGTTGGACCACAGATACGCAGTATTTT CASKGSAPSWTTDTQYF